This TCR beta chain comes out of a study of beta chain features in type 1 diabetes (dated by TCRdb to between 2018 and 2020). Concerning the study at large: Mean age, gender distribution, total cell number and subset yield were not different between patients and healthy donors. A total of around 110,000,000 sorted cells were examined across all samples, and a strong correlation was observed between cell number per subset and RNA yield. In the study, TCRB repertoires of sorted circulating CD4+ T cell subsets from recently diagnosed type 1 diabetes patients were compared with those of matched healthy donors. Regulatory and stem cell-like memory subsets were isolated from only 8 patients and about eight healthy donors, whereas naive and central memory subsets came from all 30 or so donors.

A single peripheral blood draw of about 120 mL on average was collected from each donor into heparinised tubes. A BD FACSAria II and a panel including CD45RO, CCR7, CD25, CD127, CD95 and CD27 were used to sort naive, central memory, regulatory and stem cell-like memory CD4+ T cells. A purity above 98% was achieved for all sorted populations. PBMCs were isolated immediately by Lymphoprep density gradient centrifugation and stained directly without culture. So that batch effects would be minimized, each experiment stained and sorted samples in pairs, pairing one healthy donor with one patient. The investigation overall reported the following: Patients with type 1 diabetes made fewer insertions and deleted more nucleotides at VDJ recombination sites, implying thymic rearrangement abnormalities. PCR may preferentially amplify shorter templates, but because patient and control samples were amplified and corrected together, any resulting skew would affect both groups equally. The naive, central memory and regulatory TCRB repertoires appeared to resemble one another more closely among patients than among healthy donors. HLA sub-analyses involved small numbers of individuals, so any influence of HLA type on TCRB rearrangement remained unresolved. Because cDNA was sequenced instead of genomic DNA, activated cells with high expression could be over-represented, although the groups did not differ in activation or CD3 levels. A moderate but significant shortening of TCRB CDR3 length was observed in type 1 diabetes patients in all four CD4+ subsets.

As to this clone: Its antigen target is currently unknown. Base qualities are not recorded, but no much larger clone differs from it by a single base.

Trimming accounts for 1 base at V and 1 base at J, while the number of junction bases matched to no gene is 3. CDR1 is given as SEHNR and CDR2 as FQNEAQ, both from the germline V gene (reference sequence). Spanning cysteine to phenylalanine, the CDR3 consists of 15 amino acids. Of the read, only the CDR3 DNA is kept; its 45 bases are in frame from base 1. The entire isolated RNA was reverse transcribed using the High Capacity cDNA Reverse Transcription Kit, and thus expressed TCRB transcripts were sequenced. Deep immunoSEQ sequencing was performed on naive, central memory and regulatory T cell samples, with an average of around 3.4 million total reads per sample. After sorted cells were lysed in RLT buffer, RNA was extracted with DNase-treated RNeasy Micro or Mini kits, with the choice depending on cell number. Each cell subset was processed on its own to prevent cross-contamination, while patient and healthy donor samples were processed together. The immunoSEQ multiplex PCR was used to amplify TCRB sequences from cDNA, generating 87-bp fragments that spanned the CDR3 region. The amplicons were sequenced using the Illumina HiSeq platform. In the original analysis: Synthetic template baselines were used to correct PCR bias computationally, reads within Hamming distance 2 were collapsed, and singletons that could not be merged were discarded. Reads were aligned against IMGT to assign V, D and J genes, CDR3 length and insertions or deletions at six rearrangement sites. Within each subset, clonotype counts were normalized to sorted cell number, after which true diversity and Gini coefficients were computed with the tcR R package. The overlap coefficient, calculated on TCRB nucleotide sequences, was used to quantify repertoire sharing. Out-of-frame TCRB sequences from naive cells were analyzed as a proxy for the pre-selection repertoire. This immuneACCESS table, as held by TCRdb, lists in-frame sequences with V and J called but not all clones. Of the missing ones, under half trace to an unresolved V gene in checked studies; the others have no known cause. V and J calls and clone size are those listed in that table; D and trimming were worked out from the DNA. This sample gives 970,000 or so clones in total; roughly 17% of them show up just once. 0.023% of the sample rests with the top ten.

The V and J segments used are TRBV7-9 and TRBJ2-7; 8 bases in the junction line up with TRBD1. Sequencing was done on a sample of naive CD4+ T cells from blood. Interpreted using the paper, the cell subset or site label stands for: true naive CD4+ T cells. The sequence was obtained from a woman under 30 in good health. The CDR3 sequence is CASSLVRGRSYEQYF. The DNA sequence is given as TGTGCCAGCAGCTTAGTCAGGGGGCGATCCTACGAGCAGTACTTC.